This TCR beta chain was observed in a study of long-term antiretroviral therapy in people with HIV. For this clone: Its antigen is still unknown.

Samples held 1-10 million cryopreserved PBMC before DNA extraction. Sequencing used immunoSEQ v3.0 at survey level. Researchers set sequencing to target roughly 35,000-50,000 T-cell genomes per sample. The assay was immunoSEQ multiplex PCR, and TCRdb's table has in-frame clones only and misses some. Among roughly 10,000 clones listed, approximately 82% were seen once. Looked up from germline, CDR1 is MNHNS and CDR2 is SASEGT. The CDR3 has 15 residues. V dropped 2 bases and J dropped 4; count of bases not matched to a gene: 2. Broader study findings: Blood obtained between 2004 and 2017 may reflect older ART regimens.

The sequenced sample was unsorted PBMCs, obtained 1.2 years after starting antiretroviral therapy. The chain combines TRBV6-1 with TRBJ2-3, with TRBD2 matching 11 bases. The clonotype comes from a man aged 40-50 years with HIV. CDR3 coding DNA: TGTGCCAGCAGTGAACAACTAGCGGGGGCAGATACGCAGTATTTT. It encodes CASSEQLAGADTQYF.